A single sample gave rise to the 19 T cell receptor beta chains below, sequenced in a study of CD8 T cells in ankylosing spondylitis. Study-wide findings and caveats: What seemed typical of ankylosing spondylitis blood was a TCR beta motif built from several highly homologous variants.

MiXCR, run by TCRdb on the 5' RACE reads, gives a single entry per CDR3 protein. Among hundreds of thousands of distinct CDR3 sequences, roughly 12% were seen once, and the ten largest hold under 7.5%. Their target antigens are unknown. The sample consisted of blood, either unsorted or a sorted T cell fraction (not recorded which). These receptors all stem from a male donor with ankylosing spondylitis.

This chain uses TRBV7-9 with TRBJ2-7; D possibly matches TRBD1 or TRBD2 (5 bases each). V dropped 6 bases and J dropped 7 bases, with 13 bases sitting between them. From germline, CDR1 is SEHNR and CDR2 FQNEAQ (reference sequence). This CDR3 is built from 12 residues. The CDR3 DNA follows: TGTGCCAGCAGTATGGGGGTGGGAGAGCAGTACTTC. Amino acid sequence: CASSMGVGEQYF.

The chain links TRBV4-2 to TRBJ2-1; maybe TRBD2 (7 bases). V shed 5 bases and J shed 12 bases, with 23 bases lying between them. Per the germline V gene, CDR1 is LGHNA and CDR2 is YNFKEQ. The CDR3 is 15 residues long. This CDR3 reads CASSFGGEGDIAQFF. The CDR3 DNA follows: TGTGCCAGCAGCTTTGGAGGGGAGGGGGACATCGCGCAGTTCTTC.

The chain links TRBV27 to TRBJ2-1, with D tentatively TRBD2 (5 bases). Trimming removed 8 bases from V and 10 bases from J, with 12 bases in between. Germline assignment: CDR1 MNHEY and CDR2 SMNVEV (reference sequence). The CDR3 sequence is 11 residues long. CDR3 protein: CASGLEGEQFF. The CDR3, as DNA: TGTGCCAGCGGACTGGAAGGAGAGCAGTTCTTC.

CDR3 sequence: CASSPRGGTGFSYEQYF. In DNA form, the CDR3 reads TGTGCCAGCAGTCCCCGGGGCGGGACAGGGTTTTCCTACGAGCAGTACTTC. V and J are TRBV27 and TRBJ2-7, with 9 bases fitting TRBD1. V lost 5 bases and J lost 1; bases outside the gene matches: 12. This CDR3 is 17 amino acids long. The V gene's germline CDR1 is MNHEY and CDR2 SMNVEV (reference sequence).

The J gene is TRBJ1-5, the V gene TRBV20-1; D remains unclear. V was shortened by 3 bases and J by 0 bases, with 12 bases between the two germline ends. The CDR3 runs 15 residues. The germline CDR1 and CDR2 sequences are DFQATT and SNEGSKA (reference sequence). CDR3 residues: CSARDWTDSNQPQHF. The CDR3 DNA sequence: TGCAGTGCTAGGGACTGGACGGATAGCAATCAGCCCCAGCATTTT.

There are a few counts of this clonotype. This chain links TRBV5-1 with TRBJ2-5; 9 bases fit TRBD2. The V and J ends lost 4 bases and 1 base, in that order; junction bases with no gene match: 8. The CDR3 sequence is 16 residues long. The germline V gene encodes CDR1 SGHRS and CDR2 YFSETQ. CDR3 DNA: TGCGCCAGCAGCGACGGACTAGCGAAGGTCCAAGAGACCCAGTACTTC. Its protein is CASSDGLAKVQETQYF.

In this sample, this clonotype turned up a few times. This chain links TRBV2 with TRBJ2-7; D may be TRBD2 (6 bases). The ends were cut back, 1 base at V and 3 bases at J, with 10 bases in the middle. The CDR3 contains 14 residues. Germline V gene sequence: CDR1 SNHLY, CDR2 FYNNEI. The chain's CDR3 is CASSEEGEVYEQYV. The CDR3 nucleotides read TGTGCCAGCAGTGAAGAAGGGGAGGTCTACGAGCAGTACGTC.

This clonotype was detected a few times. The chain is built from TRBV5-4 and TRBJ2-3; 7 bases line up with TRBD2. V lost 4 bases, J lost 0 bases, and 2 bases stayed unmatched. CDR3 size: 14 residues. In germline, CDR1 is SGHNT, CDR2 YYREEE (reference sequence). As DNA, the CDR3 is TGTGCCAGCAGCGACGGGAGGAGCACAGATACGCAGTATTTT. Amino acids: CASSDGRSTDTQYF.

The chain joins TRBV6-5 to TRBJ2-1, with 12 bases aligning to TRBD2. Germline trimming cut 1 base from V and 4 bases from J; bases unmatched to any gene: 2. CDR1 and CDR2 from the germline V gene are MNHEY and SVGAGI. The CDR3 length is 16 residues. CDR3 sequence: CASSYLLAGGYNEQFF. The CDR3 DNA sequence: TGTGCCAGCAGTTACTTGCTAGCGGGAGGGTACAATGAGCAGTTCTTC.

V gene TRBV6-5 combines with J gene TRBJ1-5; tentative D call: TRBD1 (6 bases). V shed 0 bases and J shed 7 bases, with 10 bases lying between them. The CDR3 length is 14 residues. Germline values: CDR1 MNHEY, CDR2 SVGAGI. CDR3 sequence reads: CASSYSQRGQPQHF. The CDR3 nucleotides read TGTGCCAGCAGTTACTCTCAGAGGGGGCAGCCCCAGCATTTT.

This clonotype appeared many times. The chain joins TRBV7-9 to TRBJ2-1; TRBD2 matches 10 bases. The CDR3 loop spans 14 amino acids. The ends lost 5 bases at V and 5 bases at J; junction bases unmatched: 3. The germline V gene encodes CDR1 SEHNR and CDR2 FQNEAQ (reference sequence). For the CDR3, the DNA is TGTGCCAGCAGCCGGACTAGCGGCGACAATGAGCAGTTCTTC. As protein: CASSRTSGDNEQFF. Using reference TRBV7-9 and TRBJ2-1 for the parts outside the CDR3, the full variable domain is DTGVSQNPRHKITKRGQNVTFRCDPISEHNRLYWYRQTLGQGPEFLTYFQNEAQLEKSRLLSDRFSAERPKGSFSTLEIQRTEQGDSAMYLCASSRTSGDNEQFFGPGTRLTVL.

CDR3 nucleotide sequence: TGTGCCAGCAGCTTACAGGCTAGCGGGACCTACGAGCAGTACTTC. It codes for CASSLQASGTYEQYF. The chain combines TRBV7-2 with TRBJ2-7, with 9 bases that match TRBD2. Germline CDR1 reads SGHTA; CDR2 reads FQGNSA. V was clipped by 2 bases and J by 2 bases; unmatched bases: 4. The CDR3 totals 15 residues.

This clonotype has more than one count but fewer than ten. This rearrangement joins TRBV12-3 or TRBV12-4 to TRBJ1-1, with D perhaps TRBD1 (5 bases). This CDR3 is built from 15 residues. V was pared by 4 bases and J by 4 bases, with 16 bases between. The CDR3 region is CASSYGHTSITEAFF. The CDR3 nucleotides read TGTGCCAGCAGTTACGGACACACCAGTATCACTGAAGCTTTCTTT.

This clonotype came up a few times. The rearrangement joins TRBV2 to TRBJ2-3; no clear D gene. This CDR3 contains 13 residues. CDR1 is SNHLY and CDR2 is FYNNEI in the germline V gene. Trimming removed 5 bases from V and 8 bases from J, with 14 bases in between. CDR3 loop: CASSSEDLPTQYF. CDR3 in DNA: TGTGCCAGCAGTTCCGAGGATCTACCTACGCAGTATTTT.

The sample holds a few counts of this clonotype. The genes are TRBV30 and TRBJ1-1, with no clear D. The germline CDR1 and CDR2 sequences are GTSNPN and SVGIG (reference sequence). The CDR3 consists of 11 residues. Trimming took off 5 bases at V and 1 base at J, with 5 bases between the two ends. CDR3 bases: TGTGCCTGGGGTGAGAACACTGAAGCTTTCTTT. Its protein is CAWGENTEAFF. The full variable domain, with the rest looked up from reference TRBV30 and TRBJ1-1, is SQTIHQWPATLVQPVGSPLSLECTVEGTSNPNLYWYRQAAGRGLQLLFYSVGIGQISSEVPQNLSASRPQDRQFILSSKKLLLSDSGFYLCAWGENTEAFFGQGTRLTVV.

This clonotype was seen a few times. V usage is TRBV20-1 and J usage is TRBJ1-5, with TRBD1 as a possible D gene (6 bases). Trimming removed 6 bases at V and 6 bases at J, with 15 bases between. The CDR3 runs to 13 residues. Germline V gene data show CDR1 as DFQATT and CDR2 as SNEGSKA (reference sequence). Here the CDR3 reads CSATQGQRQPQHF. CDR3 DNA: TGCAGTGCCACACAGGGTCAGCGTCAGCCCCAGCATTTT.

The chain links TRBV28 to TRBJ1-5; TRBD1 might be the D (5 bases). Trimming took 5 bases from V and 4 from J, leaving 18 bases between them. The CDR3 is made up of 16 amino acids. Germline V gene sequence: CDR1 MDHEN, CDR2 SYDVKM. CDR3 sequence reads: CASSPPRARDNQPQHF. CDR3 bases: TGTGCCAGCAGTCCACCGAGGGCCAGGGATAATCAGCCCCAGCATTTT.

This clonotype was counted only a few times. The chain is built from TRBV4-1 and TRBJ2-1, with D tentatively TRBD2 (6 bases). Germline V lookup: CDR1 MGHRA, CDR2 YSYEKL. CDR3 size: 19 residues. With 2 bases removed from V and 2 bases from J, the gap between germline ends came to 22 bases. The CDR3 sequence is CASSQYWNMKAGPYNEQFF. In nucleotides, the CDR3 is TGCGCCAGCAGCCAATATTGGAATATGAAAGCGGGCCCCTACAATGAGCAGTTCTTC.

V and J are TRBV6-5 and TRBJ1-1; D possibly corresponds to TRBD1 (5 bases). The CDR3 is 14 residues long. Germline CDR1 is MNHEY and CDR2 is SVGAGI. Trimming removed 0 bases at V and 1 base at J, with 6 bases between. CDR3 residues: CASSYSQGNTEAFF. Here the CDR3 DNA reads TGTGCCAGCAGTTACTCCCAGGGGAACACTGAAGCTTTCTTT.